This is a list of T cell receptor beta chains from one sample in a study of T cell responses to AZD1222 COVID-19 vaccine. Sequenced by immunoSEQ multiplex PCR; TCRdb stores in-frame clones only, minus some. This sample carries some 100,000 clones, around 90% of them seen once, and the ten largest clones take around 4.8%. Sequences were derived from peripheral blood, sampled on day 0 of AZD1222 vaccination. Receptors originate from an adult in good health. CDR3s include the opening cysteine and the closing phenylalanine or tryptophan. D genes are given only for firm matches. Clone size is not always given. Where it is, it says once, few, many or a class for expanded clones.

>TRBJ2-5|-|-|TRBV19
CASSTGPMETQYF
TGTGCCAGCTCAACAGGGCCCATGGAGACCCAGTACTTC
>TRBJ2-4|-|-|TRBV28
CASSPLSGVAKNIQYF
TGTGCCAGCAGTCCGCTTTCTGGGGTCGCCAAAAACATTCAGTACTTC
>TRBJ2-1|-|TRBD2|TRBV10-3
CAVAVEASGGGEQFF
TGTGCCGTTGCGGTTGAGGCTAGCGGGGGGGGTGAGCAGTTCTTC
>TRBJ1-5|-|-|TRBV12-3/TRBV12-4
CASSLTANQPQHF
TGTGCCAGCAGTTTAACCGCTAATCAGCCCCAGCATTTT
>TRBJ2-5|-|TRBD2|TRBV3-1/TRBV3-2
CASSQAPGLAEMQETQYF
TGTGCCAGCAGCCAAGCTCCGGGACTAGCGGAGATGCAAGAGACCCAGTACTTC
>TRBJ2-2|-|-|TRBV5-1
CASAGSRAGGELFF
TGCGCCAGCGCTGGGAGCAGGGCGGGCGGGGAGCTGTTTTTT
>TRBJ2-2|-|-|TRBV10-2
CASSVASNTGELFF
TGCGCCAGCAGTGTAGCTTCGAACACCGGGGAGCTGTTTTTT
>TRBJ2-7|-|TRBD2|TRBV4-1
CASSQGPFASGMSSYEQYF
TGCGCCAGCAGCCAAGGTCCTTTCGCTAGCGGGATGTCCTCCTACGAGCAGTACTTC
>TRBJ1-5|-|-|TRBV19
CASSPGHNQPQHF
TGTGCCAGTAGTCCAGGGCACAATCAGCCCCAGCATTTT
>TRBJ2-2|once|-|TRBV2
CASKGGSNTGELFF
TGTGCCAGCAAAGGCGGTTCGAACACCGGGGAGCTGTTTTTT
>TRBJ2-5|-|-|TRBV18
CASSPPGKLQETQYF
TGTGCCAGCTCACCACCGGGCAAACTCCAAGAGACCCAGTACTTC
>TRBJ2-3|-|-|TRBV7-2
CASSNQGGTDTQYF
TGTGCCAGCAGCAACCAGGGTGGCACAGATACGCAGTATTTT
>TRBJ2-2|-|-|TRBV10-3
CAISEPPFAEGTGELFF
TGTGCCATCAGTGAGCCCCCCTTCGCGGAGGGCACCGGGGAGCTGTTTTTT
>TRBJ2-2|few|-|TRBV24-1
CATSDRPLAGTGELFF
TGTGCCACCAGTGACAGGCCCCTAGCAGGGACCGGGGAGCTGTTTTTT
>TRBJ2-6|-|TRBD1|TRBV25-1
CASSNTRGTGAGANVLTF
TGTGCCAGCAGTAACACCCGAGGGACAGGGGCTGGGGCCAACGTCCTGACTTTC
>TRBJ2-3|-|TRBD2|TRBV24-1
CATSDKAGGYTDTQYF
TGTGCCACCAGTGACAAAGCGGGGGGCTACACAGATACGCAGTATTTT
>TRBJ2-2|-|-|TRBV5-8
CGGLGPPPNTGELFF
TGTGGAGGTCTAGGACCACCCCCGAACACCGGGGAGCTGTTTTTT
>TRBJ1-1|-|-|TRBV29-1
CSVEDQRLTEAFF
TGCAGCGTTGAAGATCAGCGGCTCACTGAAGCTTTCTTT
>TRBJ1-4|-|-|TRBV18
CASSPGGSNEKLFF
TGTGCCAGCTCACCAGGGGGAAGTAATGAAAAACTGTTTTTT
>TRBJ2-1|-|TRBD2|TRBV19
CASSRTSGSNEQFF
TGTGCCAGTAGTCGGACTAGCGGGAGTAATGAGCAGTTCTTC
>TRBJ2-3|-|TRBD2|TRBV7-9
CASSSLGSGRSQYF
TGTGCCAGCAGCTCCCTGGGTAGCGGGAGGTCGCAGTATTTT
>TRBJ2-5|-|-|TRBV7-2
CASSLNAQETQYF
TGTGCCAGCAGCTTGAATGCTCAAGAGACCCAGTACTTC
>TRBJ2-1|-|TRBD2|TRBV14
CASRSGLADNEQFF
TGTGCCAGCAGGAGTGGACTAGCTGACAATGAGCAGTTCTTC
>TRBJ2-1|-|TRBD2|TRBV3-1/TRBV3-2
CASSQDWLAGGLEQFF
TGTGCCAGCAGCCAAGATTGGCTAGCGGGAGGGCTTGAGCAGTTCTTC
>TRBJ2-1|-|TRBD2|TRBV25-1
CASSEYPRLAGVFEQFF
TGTGCCAGCAGTGAATATCCCCGACTAGCGGGAGTTTTTGAGCAGTTCTTC
>TRBJ1-2|-|-|TRBV14
CASSQEEGWLDYGYTF
TGTGCCAGCAGCCAAGAAGAGGGCTGGCTTGACTATGGCTACACCTTC
>TRBJ1-4|-|-|TRBV3-1/TRBV3-2
CASSPQGKEKLFF
TGTGCCAGCAGCCCCCAGGGGAAAGAAAAACTGTTTTTT
>TRBJ2-7|few|TRBD1|TRBV27
CASRFRGTGALFYEQYF
TGTGCCAGCAGGTTCCGAGGGACAGGGGCCCTATTCTACGAGCAGTACTTC
>TRBJ1-6|-|-|TRBV19
CASSATAPNSPLHF
TGTGCCAGTAGTGCCACAGCACCTAATTCACCCCTCCACTTT
>TRBJ2-7|-|-|TRBV7-2
CASSLGPDPYEQYF
TGTGCCAGCAGCTTAGGGCCTGACCCCTACGAGCAGTACTTC
>TRBJ2-7|-|TRBD1|TRBV11-2
CASSSVSGQSLF
TGTGCCAGCAGCTCAGTTTCGGGACAGAGTCTCTTC
>TRBJ2-1|-|-|TRBV5-1
CASSKGRSEQFF
TGCGCCAGCAGCAAAGGCCGGAGTGAGCAGTTCTTC
>TRBJ2-1|-|-|TRBV28
CASASARNEQFF
TGTGCCAGTGCCTCGGCGAGGAATGAGCAGTTCTTC
>TRBJ2-1|-|TRBD2|TRBV30
CAGREGGSNEQFF
TGTGCCGGACGGGAGGGCGGCTCTAATGAGCAGTTCTTC
>TRBJ2-7|-|-|TRBV13
CASSLIQHYEQYF
TGTGCCAGCAGCTTAATCCAGCACTACGAGCAGTACTTC
>TRBJ1-2|-|TRBD1|TRBV11-1
CASSLRQGKNYGYTF
TGTGCCAGCAGCTTACGACAGGGGAAGAACTATGGCTACACCTTC
>TRBJ1-2|-|TRBD1|TRBV5-4
CASSLNRGQPGDGYTF
TGTGCCAGCAGCTTGAACAGGGGCCAACCAGGGGATGGCTACACCTTC
>TRBJ2-7|-|TRBD2|TRBV25-1
CASSPGHGLAETYEQYF
TGTGCCAGCAGTCCCGGCCACGGACTAGCGGAGACCTACGAGCAGTACTTC
>TRBJ1-2|-|-|TRBV7-2
CASSLQGSYGYTF
TGTGCCAGCAGCTTACAGGGAAGCTATGGCTACACCTTC
>TRBJ1-1|-|-|TRBV15
CATSHGGRTEAFF
TGTGCCACCAGCCACGGGGGAAGGACTGAAGCTTTCTTT
>TRBJ1-1|-|-|TRBV7-3
CASSLGGTNTEAFF
TGTGCCAGCAGCTTAGGAGGGACGAACACTGAAGCTTTCTTT
>TRBJ2-7|once|-|TRBV10-1
CASSRNRAGEQYF
TGCGCCAGCAGTCGTAACCGGGCCGGCGAGCAGTACTTC
>TRBJ1-1|once|-|TRBV28
CASSWGPGNTEAFF
TGTGCCAGCAGTTGGGGCCCGGGGAACACTGAAGCTTTCTTT
>TRBJ2-1|-|-|TRBV7-8
CASSFELGFSDEQFF
TGTGCCAGCAGCTTCGAACTAGGGTTCAGCGATGAGCAGTTCTTC
>TRBJ2-7|-|TRBD1|TRBV30
CAWSAQGQVRYF
TGTGCCTGGAGTGCACAAGGACAGGTCCGGTACTTC
>TRBJ1-5|-|-|TRBV24-1
CATSAEWNQPQHF
TGTGCCACCAGTGCGGAATGGAATCAGCCCCAGCATTTT
>TRBJ2-7|-|-|TRBV28
CASSSIGLAYEQYF
TGTGCCAGCAGCTCAATCGGCTTGGCCTACGAGCAGTACTTC
>TRBJ2-5|-|-|TRBV11-2
CASSLEGQEGETQYF
TGTGCCAGCAGCTTAGAGGGCCAAGAGGGGGAGACCCAGTACTTC
>TRBJ2-1|-|-|TRBV5-5
CASSRVGASPSRSYNEQFF
TGTGCCAGCAGCCGTGTCGGGGCTAGCCCTTCCCGCTCCTACAATGAGCAGTTCTTC